The next 4 T cell receptor beta chains were all read from a single sample in a study of T cell changes during pregnancy in multiple sclerosis. Using immunoSEQ multiplex PCR, the repertoire was profiled, and TCRdb retains in-frame clones only, with some absent. The sample shows over 45,000 clones, 88% of them seen only once. This specimen was CD4+ T cells from peripheral blood mononuclear cells, taken in the second trimester of pregnancy. These receptor sequences come from a female donor with multiple sclerosis, enrolled in a pregnancy study.

This sequence joins TRBV15 and TRBJ2-3; D may be TRBD2 (5 bases). Trimming stripped 9 bases from V and 10 bases from J, with 20 bases between. CDR3 length: 13 amino acids. The germline gives CDR1 LNHNV, CDR2 YYDKDF (reference sequence). CDR3 loop: CATSGPNFGAQYF. The CDR3, as DNA: TGTGCCACTTCAGGACCTAACTTCGGGGCGCAGTATTTT.

This clone was counted between two and nine times. The rearrangement uses TRBV9 and TRBJ1-1, with TRBD1 matching over 10 bases. Trimming took 0 bases from V and 5 from J; bases not matched to a gene: 7. The CDR3 is 16 amino acids. Germline loops: CDR1 SGDLS, CDR2 YYNGEE. In DNA form, the CDR3 reads TGTGCCAGCAGCGTAGGAGTGGGACAGGGGATGACTGAAGCTTTCTTT. Translating gives CASSVGVGQGMTEAFF.

This clone was seen a few times. This sequence joins TRBV4-2 and TRBJ2-2; D might be TRBD2 (6 bases). Germline-derived CDR1 and CDR2 are LGHNA and YNFKEQ. This CDR3 contains 16 residues. V was cut by 0 bases and J by 3 bases, with 11 bases left in between. CDR3 protein: CASSQDRKRDTGELFF. CDR3 DNA: TGTGCCAGCAGCCAAGATCGGAAGCGGGACACCGGGGAGCTGTTTTTT.

This chain's CDR3 is CSASTVTEAFF. DNA for the CDR3: TGCAGTGCCTCAACTGTCACTGAAGCTTTCTTT. V usage is TRBV20-1 and J usage is TRBJ1-1, with unresolved D. Germline CDR1 and CDR2: DFQATT and SNEGSKA (reference sequence). Trimming pared 6 bases from V and 4 bases from J, leaving 9 bases between. This CDR3 has 11 amino acids.